This TCR beta chain emerged from a study of long-term antiretroviral therapy in people with HIV. Study-wide results and caveats: The clones with expansion before ART were dominant in the repertoire at all time points. ART preceded a rise in diversity that nonetheless stayed lower than in transplant donor controls.

This clone was recorded only once. The target antigen is unknown. Researchers ran immunoSEQ v3.0 at survey level. What sequencing targeted per sample was about 35,000-55,000 T-cell genomes. The assay was immunoSEQ multiplex PCR, and TCRdb's table has in-frame clones only and misses some. The sample comprises approximately 26,000 clones, around 86% of which are singletons, and around 15% rests with the top ten. The clonotype was recovered from a middle-aged man with HIV. The sequenced sample was unsorted PBMCs, obtained 2.9 years after starting antiretroviral therapy.

The CDR3 DNA reads TGTGCCAGCTCATCCATCTTCTCCGACGGGACAGGGGGCGCCGGGGGCTACACCTTC. Translation: CASSSIFSDGTGGAGGYTF. The chain employs TRBV18 and TRBJ1-2; the match to TRBD1 covers 12 bases. Trimming took 5 bases from V and 8 from J; bases not matched to a gene: 21. Germline V lookup: CDR1 KGHSH, CDR2 LQKENI. The CDR3 is 19 amino acids.